The clone carrying this T cell receptor (beta chain) occurred a few times. Germline lookup yields CDR1 SEHNR and CDR2 FQNEAQ (reference sequence). V was clipped by 6 bases and J by 3 bases, with 15 bases between them. This CDR3 has 15 amino acids. The TCR-sequenced patients were a few responders to pembrolizumab. The data originate from a study of PD-1 blockade in mismatch repair-deficient tumors. Study details: Patients had 12 mismatch repair-deficient cancer types and were previously treated and progressing.

Here immunoSEQ multiplex PCR was the method, and the copy in TCRdb shows in-frame clones only, minus some. The top ten hold under 3.5% of the sample, which has tens of thousands of clones, about four fifths seen once. The TCR sequence derives from an adult with mismatch repair-deficient cancer. V is TRBV7-9 and J is TRBJ2-1; TRBD1 is a possible D gene (6 bases). The material sequenced was PBMCs, taken before pembrolizumab treatment. The CDR3 DNA sequence: TGTGCCAGCAGTTTGACACAGGGTCTCTACAATGAGCAGTTCTTC. Amino acids: CASSLTQGLYNEQFF.